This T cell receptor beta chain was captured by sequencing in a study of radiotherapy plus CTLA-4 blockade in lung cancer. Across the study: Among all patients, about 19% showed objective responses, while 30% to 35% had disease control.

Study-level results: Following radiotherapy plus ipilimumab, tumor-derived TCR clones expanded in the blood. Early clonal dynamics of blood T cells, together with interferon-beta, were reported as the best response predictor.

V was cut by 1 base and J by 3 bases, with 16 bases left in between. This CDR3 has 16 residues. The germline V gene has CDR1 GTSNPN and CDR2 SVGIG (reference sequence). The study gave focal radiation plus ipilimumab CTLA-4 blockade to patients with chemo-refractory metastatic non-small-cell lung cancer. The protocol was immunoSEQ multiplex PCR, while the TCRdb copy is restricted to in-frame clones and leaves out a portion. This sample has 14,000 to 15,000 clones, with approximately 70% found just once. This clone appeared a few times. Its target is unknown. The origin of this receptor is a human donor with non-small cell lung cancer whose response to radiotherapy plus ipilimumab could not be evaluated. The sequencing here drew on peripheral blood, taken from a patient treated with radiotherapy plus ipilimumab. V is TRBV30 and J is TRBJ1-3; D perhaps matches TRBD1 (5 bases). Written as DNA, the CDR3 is TGTGCCTGGAGTGAAAAAACGGGGGGTGGTGGAAACACCATATATTTT. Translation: CAWSEKTGGGGNTIYF.